This T cell receptor (beta chain) stems from a study of human T cells and chemical hapten exposure (dated by TCRdb to the early 2020s). Regarding the study in general: For sensitization, 2% DPC in acetone was applied to a roughly 2 cm by roughly 2 cm area of upper inner arm skin. Blood was sampled from patients pre-sensitization (week 0) and at 2, 6 and about 24 weeks after DPC sensitization. Libraries were combined into a pool for sequencing, and differences in TCR yield between samples came mainly from small differences in library volumes within the pool. Patch tests used Finn chambers with 0.01% DPC on the upper back, scored after 6 days by International Contact Dermatitis Research Group standards. Nearly 30 alopecia patients provided blood for TCR sequencing at one to four time points (pre-sensitization, 2, 6 and 24 weeks). This study followed changes in the peripheral blood TCR repertoire in vivo during primary and secondary sensitization of alopecia patients to the hapten diphenylcyclopropenone (DPC). The mostly female patient cohort included alopecia areata with under or over 50% scalp involvement, alopecia totalis and alopecia universalis. Throughout the approximately 23-week study period, patients were also given weekly therapeutic DPC doses on the scalp. Overall study outcomes, separate from this receptor: No change with DPC sensitization was found in the number of TCRs above 1 in 1000 frequency, and no evidence of global repertoire structure alterations was found. The number of PT1 expanded TCRs positively correlated with patch test score, significant at thresholds 8, 16 and 32 but not 4. After repeated subsampling, changes were observed in the strength of the expansion versus patch-test correlation and in the threshold at which the correlation became significant. Alopecia, a presumed autoimmune disease, was present in all patients, so the immune response of the patients might differ from that of healthy individuals. Significantly more large CDR3 similarity clusters were formed by expanded TCRs than by pre-sensitization or healthy control sets, consistent with antigen-driven responses.

The CDR3, cysteine through phenylalanine, is 14 amino acids long. Left in the record is the CDR3 DNA by itself, 42 bases read in frame from the first base. CDR1 and CDR2 are drawn from the germline V gene: SGHRS, YFSETQ. Cut back by 0 bases and 12 bases, the V and J ends lie 16 bases apart. This clonotype has at least ten counts. Its cognate antigen has yet to be identified. No base-level quality is on record; no much larger clone is a single base apart. Receptors were amplified or captured by RACE. For sequencing, a NextSeq 500 was employed. During library preparation, unique molecular identifiers were attached to individual cDNA molecules so that TCRs could be counted quantitatively and reproducibly. From each blood RNA sample, both TCR alpha and TCR beta chains were sequenced. The published analysis was carried out like this. The median number of TCRs per sample was over 95,000, ranging from roughly 20,000 to 690,600. V, J and CDR3 annotation of the TCR reads was carried out using the Decombinator software suite. For PS versus PT1 abundance plots, all samples were subsampled to the same number of TCRs (28,000). Expanded TCRs were defined as absent before sensitization and observed at least eight times at the 2-week time point. The public reads were run again by TCRdb, first through fastp at Q25 and then through MiXCR, and only productive beta chains were kept. Rows matching on CDR3 protein sequence are summarized as one entry with the most common DNA and genes. What appears here as the V and J calls and clone size reflects TCRdb's work, not the paper's. The table for this sample lists roughly 100,000 distinct CDR3 sequences; 10% to 13% of them were counted only once. The top ten clonotypes cover approximately 3.1% of the sample.

The time point label, read with the paper, signifies: pre-sensitization, week 0. The sample's treatment or condition label, decoded: therapeutic diphenylcyclopropenone sensitization with weekly scalp DPC. Blood at each patch-test visit was drawn before the patch test was applied. Patients were considered eligible if aged 18 to 70, diagnosed with alopecia and deemed suitable for DPC therapy, and patients were excluded if pregnant. Total RNA was extracted from unfractionated whole blood collected in Tempus Blood RNA tubes. Material: whole blood, obtained in connection with sensitization to the hapten diphenylcyclopropenone (DPC). The V and J genes are TRBV5-1 and TRBJ2-1; the D gene is perhaps TRBD1, on 5 matching bases. The TCR originated in a woman aged 55-70 years with alopecia areata. Some clones in this sample may be carry-over from other donors' samples. Here is the DNA: TGCGCCAGCAGCTTGGGGCAGGACATGTCGGTGCAGTTCTTC. It specifies CASSLGQDMSVQFF.